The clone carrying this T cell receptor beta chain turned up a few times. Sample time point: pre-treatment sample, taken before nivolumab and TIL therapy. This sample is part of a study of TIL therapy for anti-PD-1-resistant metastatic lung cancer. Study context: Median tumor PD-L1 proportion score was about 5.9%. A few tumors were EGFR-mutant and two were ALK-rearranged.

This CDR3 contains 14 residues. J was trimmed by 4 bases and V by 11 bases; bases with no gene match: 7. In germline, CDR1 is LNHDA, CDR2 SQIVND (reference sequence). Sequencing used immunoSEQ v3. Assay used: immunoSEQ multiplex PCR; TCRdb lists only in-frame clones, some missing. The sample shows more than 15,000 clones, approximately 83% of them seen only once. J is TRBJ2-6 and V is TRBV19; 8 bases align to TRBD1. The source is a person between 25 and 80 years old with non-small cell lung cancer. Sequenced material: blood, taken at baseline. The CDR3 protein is CAASQGAGANVLTF. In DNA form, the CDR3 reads TGTGCCGCATCTCAGGGGGCCGGGGCCAACGTCCTGACTTTC. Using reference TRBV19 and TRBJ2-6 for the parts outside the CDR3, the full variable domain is DGGITQSPKYLFRKEGQNVTLSCEQNLNHDAMYWYRQDPGQGLRLIYYSQIVNDFQKGDIAEGYSVSREKKESFPLTVTSAQKNPTAFYLCAASQGAGANVLTFGAGSRLTVL.